This entry lists 16 T cell receptor beta chains sequenced from one sample in a study of control samples from healthy donors and cancer patients. The protocol was immunoSEQ multiplex PCR, while the TCRdb copy is restricted to in-frame clones and leaves out a portion. Here the sample spans 250,000 to 300,000 clones, 82% being singletons. Material for sequencing was PBMCs. The receptors shown here come from a woman aged 55-75 years with lung cancer.

The chain carries TRBV3-1 (or the pseudogene TRBV3-2) and TRBJ2-6; D gene uncertain. CDR3 size: 16 residues. From germline, CDR1 is LGHDT and CDR2 YNNKEL (reference sequence). V was cut by 0 bases and J by 1 base, with 7 bases left in between. The CDR3 DNA follows: TGTGCCAGCAGCCAAGACAGGTATTCTGGGGCCAACGTCCTGACTTTC. This encodes CASSQDRYSGANVLTF.

The rearrangement uses TRBV28 and TRBJ1-3, with 8 positions matching TRBD1. The ends lost 5 bases at V and 0 bases at J; junction bases unmatched: 3. CDR3 length: 15 amino acids. Germline lookup yields CDR1 MDHEN and CDR2 SYDVKM. CDR3 protein: CASSVTGGSGNTIYF. In DNA form, the CDR3 reads TGTGCCAGCAGTGTTACAGGGGGCTCTGGAAACACCATATATTTT.

This clone was recorded only once. V and J are TRBV9 and TRBJ1-5, with D uncertain. The ends were cut back, 0 bases at V and 3 bases at J, with 7 bases in the middle. The CDR3 runs 14 residues. Germline V lookup: CDR1 SGDLS, CDR2 YYNGEE. CDR3 in DNA: TGTGCCAGCAGCGTAGGCTCTGTCAATCAGCCCCAGCATTTT. This codes for CASSVGSVNQPQHF.

This clone was counted between two and nine times. The chain links TRBV10-3 to TRBJ2-1, with 7 positions matching TRBD1. The V and J ends lost 4 bases and 15 bases, in that order; junction bases with no gene match: 9. This CDR3 comprises 12 residues. The germline gives CDR1 ENHRY, CDR2 SYGVKD. In DNA, the CDR3 is TGTGCCATCAGTGGTGGTTCTAGGGGGCCGTTCTTC. This translates into CAISGGSRGPFF.

This chain connects TRBV9 to TRBJ1-2; D is unclear. V lost 5 bases to trimming and J lost 2 bases, with 10 bases between them. Per the germline V gene, CDR1 is SGDLS and CDR2 is YYNGEE. The CDR3 sequence is 13 residues long. As DNA, the CDR3 is TGTGCCAGCAGTCCGGACCGAAACTATGGCTACACCTTC. This sequence encodes CASSPDRNYGYTF.

The rearrangement joins TRBV6-1 to TRBJ1-4; 11 bases line up with TRBD1. Germline V CDR1 and CDR2: MNHNS, SASEGT. V dropped 3 bases and J dropped 3; count of bases not matched to a gene: 3. This CDR3 has 16 residues. The CDR3 loop is CASSDPGQGANEKLFF. CDR3 in DNA: TGTGCCAGCAGTGATCCGGGACAGGGGGCTAATGAAAAACTGTTTTTT.

The chain recombines TRBV6-5 with TRBJ1-1; D not certain. The germline V gene has CDR1 MNHEY and CDR2 SVGAGI. The CDR3 totals 12 residues. V gave up 6 bases and J gave up 4 bases, with 9 bases separating them. The CDR3, as DNA: TGTGCCAGCAGAAAGGGTTCCACTGAAGCTTTCTTT. As protein: CASRKGSTEAFF.

This clone has a single count. This sequence joins TRBV7-2 and TRBJ2-3; 10 bases align to TRBD2. The CDR3 spans 15 residues. V shed 3 bases and J 3 bases; nucleotides not matched to a gene: 3. Germline V CDR1 and CDR2: SGHTA, FQGNSA. The CDR3 nucleotides are TGTGCCAGCAGCTTCACTAGCGGGACGACAGATACGCAGTATTTT. It is translated as CASSFTSGTTDTQYF.

This chain joins TRBV18 and TRBJ2-3, with D uncertain. The germline V gene has CDR1 KGHSH and CDR2 LQKENI. V lost 2 bases, J lost 4 bases, and 7 bases lay in between. CDR3 length equals 13 residues. The CDR3, as DNA: TGTGCCAGCTCACCAATCGTCCCAGATACGCAGTATTTT. It specifies CASSPIVPDTQYF.

This clone showed up just once. This chain joins TRBV7-9 and TRBJ2-3; D unresolved. In germline, CDR1 is SEHNR, CDR2 FQNEAQ (reference sequence). V lost 5 bases, J lost 2 bases, and 8 bases lay in between. This CDR3 has 13 amino acids. The CDR3 spells CASSGRNTDTQYF. CDR3 sequence (DNA): TGTGCCAGCAGCGGGCGGAACACAGATACGCAGTATTTT.

The chain is built from TRBV2 and TRBJ1-5, with 10 nucleotides matching TRBD1. This CDR3 has 14 amino acids. With 6 bases clipped from V and 6 bases from J, the junction kept 5 bases outside the gene matches. Germline assignment: CDR1 SNHLY and CDR2 FYNNEI. The CDR3 coding sequence is TGTGCCAGCAGGGGGACAGGGGATGCTCAGCCCCAGCATTTT. This codes for CASRGTGDAQPQHF.

The chain carries TRBV27 and TRBJ2-4, with a possible D match to TRBD2 (5 bases). The V end lost 8 bases, the J end lost 1 base, and 6 bases lay between the germline ends. The CDR3 is made up of 12 amino acids. CDR1 is MNHEY, CDR2 SMNVEV, per germline (reference sequence). The CDR3 nucleotides are TGTGCCAGCGGGGAGGCCAAAAACATTCAGTACTTC. Its protein product is CASGEAKNIQYF.

CDR3 nucleotide sequence: TGCGCCAGCAGCTGGTTAGTGACTAGCACAGATACGCAGTATTTT. Its translation is CASSWLVTSTDTQYF. V usage is TRBV5-1 and J usage is TRBJ2-3; unclear D gene. Germline CDR1 is SGHRS and CDR2 is YFSETQ. V dropped 3 bases and J dropped 0 bases, with 11 bases sitting between them. The CDR3 has 15 amino acids. Complete variable domain (other parts from reference TRBV5-1 and TRBJ2-3): KAGVTQTPRYLIKTRGQQVTLSCSPISGHRSVSWYQQTPGQGLQFLFEYFSETQRNKGNFPGRFSGRQFSNSRSEMNVSTLELGDSALYLCASSWLVTSTDTQYFGPGTRLTVL.

The chain links TRBV7-9 to TRBJ2-1; 8 bases are shared with TRBD2. The CDR3 is 14 residues long. V shed 7 bases, J shed 5 bases, and the junction held 7 bases outside the gene matches. Germline CDR1 is SEHNR and CDR2 is FQNEAQ (reference sequence). The CDR3, as DNA: TGTGCCAGCACCCTAGCGGGTGGCGACAATGAGCAGTTCTTC. Translation: CASTLAGGDNEQFF. The variable domain in full, with the rest retrieved from reference TRBV7-9 and TRBJ2-1, is DTGVSQNPRHKITKRGQNVTFRCDPISEHNRLYWYRQTLGQGPEFLTYFQNEAQLEKSRLLSDRFSAERPKGSFSTLEIQRTEQGDSAMYLCASTLAGGDNEQFFGPGTRLTVL.

The V call is TRBV11-3, the J call TRBJ1-1; tentative D call: TRBD1 (6 bases). Trimming took off 5 bases at V and 7 bases at J, with 26 bases between the two ends. The CDR3 runs to 17 residues. In germline, CDR1 is SGHNT, CDR2 YENEEA. This chain's CDR3 is CASSPRQVRVGLLEAFF. CDR3 sequence (DNA): TGTGCCAGCAGCCCGAGACAGGTTAGGGTTGGTCTTCTTGAAGCTTTCTTT.

The V and J genes are TRBV5-6 and TRBJ1-4; maybe TRBD1 (6 bases). This CDR3 contains 17 residues. Trimming left V 1 base short and J 3 bases short, with 16 bases between. Per germline, CDR1 SGHDT and CDR2 YYEEEE. The CDR3 region has the DNA TGTGCCAGCAGCTTGTACGCCAACAGGGCCGCTAATGAAAAACTGTTTTTT. Translating gives CASSLYANRAANEKLFF. Filled out from reference TRBV5-6 and TRBJ1-4, the complete variable domain reads DAGVTQSPTHLIKTRGQQVTLRCSPKSGHDTVSWYQQALGQGPQFIFQYYEEEERQRGNFPDRFSGHQFPNYSSELNVNALLLGDSALYLCASSLYANRAANEKLFFGSGTQLSVL.